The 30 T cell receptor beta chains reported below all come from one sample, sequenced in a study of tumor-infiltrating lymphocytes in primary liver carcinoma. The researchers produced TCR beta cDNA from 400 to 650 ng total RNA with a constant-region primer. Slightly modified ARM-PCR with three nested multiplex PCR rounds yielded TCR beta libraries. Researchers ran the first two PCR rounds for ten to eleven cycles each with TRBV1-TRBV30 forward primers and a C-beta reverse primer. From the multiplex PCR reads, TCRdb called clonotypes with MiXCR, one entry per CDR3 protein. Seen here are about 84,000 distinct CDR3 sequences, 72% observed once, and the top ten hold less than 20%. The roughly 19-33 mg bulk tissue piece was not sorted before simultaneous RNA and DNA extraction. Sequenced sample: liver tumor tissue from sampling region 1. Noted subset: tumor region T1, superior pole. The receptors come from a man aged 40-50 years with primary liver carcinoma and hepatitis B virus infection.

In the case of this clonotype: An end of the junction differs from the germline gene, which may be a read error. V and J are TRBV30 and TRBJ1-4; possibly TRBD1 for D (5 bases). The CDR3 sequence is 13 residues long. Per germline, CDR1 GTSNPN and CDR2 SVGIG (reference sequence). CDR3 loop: CAYLGGAREKLYF. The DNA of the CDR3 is TGTGCCTACCTCGGGGGAGCGCGTGAAAAACTGTATTTT.

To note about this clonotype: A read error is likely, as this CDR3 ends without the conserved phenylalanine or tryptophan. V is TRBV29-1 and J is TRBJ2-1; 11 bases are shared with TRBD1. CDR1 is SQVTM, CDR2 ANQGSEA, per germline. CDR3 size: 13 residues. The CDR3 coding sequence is TGTAGCGTCGGGACAGGGGGCTACAATGAGCAGTTCCTC. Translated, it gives CSVGTGGYNEQFL.

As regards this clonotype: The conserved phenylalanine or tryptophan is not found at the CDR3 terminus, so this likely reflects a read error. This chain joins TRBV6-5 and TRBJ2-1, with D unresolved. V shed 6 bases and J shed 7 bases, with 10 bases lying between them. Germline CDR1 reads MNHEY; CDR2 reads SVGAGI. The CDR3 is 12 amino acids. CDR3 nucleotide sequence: TGTGCCAGCAGGGCGACTCCGAATGAGCAGTTCATC. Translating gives CASRATPNEQFI.

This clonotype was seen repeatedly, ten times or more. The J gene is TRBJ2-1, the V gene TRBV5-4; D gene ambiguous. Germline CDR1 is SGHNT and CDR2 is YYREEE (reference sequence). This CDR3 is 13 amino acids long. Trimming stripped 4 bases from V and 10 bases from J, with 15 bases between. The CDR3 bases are TGTGCCAGCAGCACCGCTCGTCCCGACGAGCAGTTCTTC. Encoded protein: CASSTARPDEQFF.

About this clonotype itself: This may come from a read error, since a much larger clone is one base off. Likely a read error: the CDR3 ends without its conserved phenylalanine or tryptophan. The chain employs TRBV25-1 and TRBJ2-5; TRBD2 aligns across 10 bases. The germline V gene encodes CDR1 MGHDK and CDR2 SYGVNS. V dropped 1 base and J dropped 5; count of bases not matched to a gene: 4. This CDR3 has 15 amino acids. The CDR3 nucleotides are TGTGCCAGCAGTGAATGGCTAGCGGGAGAGGAGACCCAGTACTTA. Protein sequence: CASSEWLAGEETQYL.

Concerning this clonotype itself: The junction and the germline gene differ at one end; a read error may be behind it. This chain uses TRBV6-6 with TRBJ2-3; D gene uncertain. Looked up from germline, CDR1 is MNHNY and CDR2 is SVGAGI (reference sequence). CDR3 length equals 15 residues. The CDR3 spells CVSSFIGEGTDTQYF. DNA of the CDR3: TGTGTCAGCAGCTTCATCGGAGAGGGCACAGATACGCAGTATTTT.

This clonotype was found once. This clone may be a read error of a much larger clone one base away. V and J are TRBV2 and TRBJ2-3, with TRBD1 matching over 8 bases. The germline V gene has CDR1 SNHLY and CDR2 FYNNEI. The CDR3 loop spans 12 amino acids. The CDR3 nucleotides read TGTGCCAGCAAACAGGGGGTAGATATGCAGTATTTT. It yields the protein CASKQGVDMQYF.

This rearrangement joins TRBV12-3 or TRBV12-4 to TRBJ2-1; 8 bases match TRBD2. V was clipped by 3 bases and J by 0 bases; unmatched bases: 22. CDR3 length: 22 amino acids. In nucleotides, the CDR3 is TGTGCCAGCAGTTTTTTTTCGGGACTGCTAGCACTCCGGGAGGGCTCCTACAATGAGCAGTTCTTC. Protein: CASSFFSGLLALREGSYNEQFF.

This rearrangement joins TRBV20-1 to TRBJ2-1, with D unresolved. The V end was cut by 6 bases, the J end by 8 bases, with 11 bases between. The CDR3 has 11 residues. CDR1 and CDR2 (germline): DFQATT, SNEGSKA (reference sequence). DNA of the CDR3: TGCAGTGCCACCAATGGGGATGAGCAGTTCTTC. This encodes CSATNGDEQFF.

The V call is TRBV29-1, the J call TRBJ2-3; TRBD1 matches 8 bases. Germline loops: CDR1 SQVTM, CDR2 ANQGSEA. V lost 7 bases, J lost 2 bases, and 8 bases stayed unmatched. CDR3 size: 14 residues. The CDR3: CSGGYRGFTDTQYF. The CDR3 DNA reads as TGCAGCGGAGGGTACAGGGGGTTCACAGATACGCAGTATTTT.

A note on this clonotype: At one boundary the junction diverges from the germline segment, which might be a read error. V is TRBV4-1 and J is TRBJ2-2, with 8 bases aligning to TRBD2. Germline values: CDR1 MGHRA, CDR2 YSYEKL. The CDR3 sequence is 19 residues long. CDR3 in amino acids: CASSQGGGLVGWITVELFF. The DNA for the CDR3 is TGCGCCAGCAGCCAAGGGGGGGGACTAGTGGGATGGATCACCGTGGAGCTGTTTTTT.

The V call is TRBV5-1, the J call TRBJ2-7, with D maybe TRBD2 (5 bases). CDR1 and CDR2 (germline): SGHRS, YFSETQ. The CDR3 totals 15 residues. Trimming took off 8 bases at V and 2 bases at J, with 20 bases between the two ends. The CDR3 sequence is CASNLTNGQAYEQYF. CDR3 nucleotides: TGCGCCAGTAACTTGACTAACGGGCAGGCCTACGAGCAGTACTTC.

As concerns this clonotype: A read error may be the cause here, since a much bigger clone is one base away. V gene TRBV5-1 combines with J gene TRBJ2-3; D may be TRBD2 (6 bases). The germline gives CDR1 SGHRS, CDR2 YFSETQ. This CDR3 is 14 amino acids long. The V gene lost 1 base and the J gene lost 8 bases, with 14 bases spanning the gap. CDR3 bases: TGCGCCAGCAGCTTGCAACGGGAGACGGGTACGCAGTATTTT. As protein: CASSLQRETGTQYF.

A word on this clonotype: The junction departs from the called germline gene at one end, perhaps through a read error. The CDR3 region is CASSLGIDYNEQFF. CDR3 DNA sequence: TGTGCCAGTAGCTTAGGGATAGATTACAATGAACAGTTCTTC. The chain has TRBV11-1 and TRBJ2-1; D remains ambiguous. This CDR3 is 14 amino acids long. The germline gives CDR1 SGHAT, CDR2 FQDESV (reference sequence).

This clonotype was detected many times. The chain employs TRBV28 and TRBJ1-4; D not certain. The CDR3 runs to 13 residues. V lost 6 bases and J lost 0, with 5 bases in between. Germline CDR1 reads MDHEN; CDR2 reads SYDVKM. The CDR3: CASSPATNEKLFF. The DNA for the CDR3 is TGTGCCAGCAGCCCCGCAACTAATGAAAAACTGTTTTTT. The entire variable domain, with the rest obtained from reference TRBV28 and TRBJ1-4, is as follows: DVKVTQSSRYLVKRTGEKVFLECVQDMDHENMFWYRQDPGLGLRLIYFSYDVKMKEKGDIPEGYSVSREKKERFSLILESASTNQTSMYLCASSPATNEKLFFGSGTQLSVL.

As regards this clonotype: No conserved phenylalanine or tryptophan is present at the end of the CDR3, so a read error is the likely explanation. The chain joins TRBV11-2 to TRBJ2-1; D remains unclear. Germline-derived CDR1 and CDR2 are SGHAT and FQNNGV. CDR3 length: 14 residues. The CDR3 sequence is CTSSLDPSQNEQFC. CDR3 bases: TGTACCAGCAGCTTAGACCCGTCCCAGAATGAGCAGTTCTGC.

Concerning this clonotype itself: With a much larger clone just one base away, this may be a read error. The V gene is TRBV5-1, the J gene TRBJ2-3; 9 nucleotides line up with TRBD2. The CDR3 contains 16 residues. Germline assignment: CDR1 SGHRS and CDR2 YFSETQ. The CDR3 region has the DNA TGCACCAGCAGCCCGGATAGCGGGAGAGTCACAGATACGCAGTATTTT. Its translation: CTSSPDSGRVTDTQYF.

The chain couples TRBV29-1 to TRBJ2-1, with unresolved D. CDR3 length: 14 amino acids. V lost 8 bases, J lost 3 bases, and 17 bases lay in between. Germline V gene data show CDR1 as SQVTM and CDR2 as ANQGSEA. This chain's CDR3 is CSLPSGVVYNEQFF. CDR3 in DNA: TGCAGCCTCCCTAGTGGGGTGGTCTACAATGAGCAGTTCTTC.

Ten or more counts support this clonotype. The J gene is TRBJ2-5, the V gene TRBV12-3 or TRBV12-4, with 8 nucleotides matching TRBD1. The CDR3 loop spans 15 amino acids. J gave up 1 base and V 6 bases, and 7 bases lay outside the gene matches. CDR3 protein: CASSSDRAPQETQYF. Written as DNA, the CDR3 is TGTGCCAGCAGCTCGGACAGGGCTCCCCAAGAGACCCAGTACTTC.

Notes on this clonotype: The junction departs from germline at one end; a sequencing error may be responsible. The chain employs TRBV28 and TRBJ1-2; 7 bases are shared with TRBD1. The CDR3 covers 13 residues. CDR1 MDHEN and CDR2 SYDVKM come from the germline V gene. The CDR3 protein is CASSSQGNYGYTF. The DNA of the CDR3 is TGTGCCAGCAGCTCACAGGGGAACTATGGTTACACCTTC.

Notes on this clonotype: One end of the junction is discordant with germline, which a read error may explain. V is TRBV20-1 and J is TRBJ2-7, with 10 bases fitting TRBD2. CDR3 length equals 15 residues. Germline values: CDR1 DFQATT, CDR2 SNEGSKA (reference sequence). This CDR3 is CNARVSGRPSYEQYF. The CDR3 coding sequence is TGCAATGCTAGAGTTAGCGGGAGGCCCTCCTACGAGCAGTACTTC.

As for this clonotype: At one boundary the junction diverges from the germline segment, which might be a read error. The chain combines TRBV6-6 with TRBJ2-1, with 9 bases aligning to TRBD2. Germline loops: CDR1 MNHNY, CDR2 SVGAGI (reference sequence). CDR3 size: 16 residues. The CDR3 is CVSSSTYDLAGNEQLF. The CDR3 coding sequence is TGTGTCAGCAGTTCCACATATGACCTAGCGGGGAATGAGCAGCTCTTC.

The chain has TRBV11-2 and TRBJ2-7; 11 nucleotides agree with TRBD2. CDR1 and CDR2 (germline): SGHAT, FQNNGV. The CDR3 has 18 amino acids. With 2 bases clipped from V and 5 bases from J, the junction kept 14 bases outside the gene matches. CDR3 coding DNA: TGTGCCAGCAGCTTATCCGTTGGATTAGCGGGAGGGGAGCACGAGCAGTACTTC. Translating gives CASSLSVGLAGGEHEQYF.

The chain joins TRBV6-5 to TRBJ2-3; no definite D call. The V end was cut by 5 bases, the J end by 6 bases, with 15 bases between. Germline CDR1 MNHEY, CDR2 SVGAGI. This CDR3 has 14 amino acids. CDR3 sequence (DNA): TGTGCCAGCAGTGCCCGCCTACGATCGGATACGCAGTATTTT. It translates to CASSARLRSDTQYF.

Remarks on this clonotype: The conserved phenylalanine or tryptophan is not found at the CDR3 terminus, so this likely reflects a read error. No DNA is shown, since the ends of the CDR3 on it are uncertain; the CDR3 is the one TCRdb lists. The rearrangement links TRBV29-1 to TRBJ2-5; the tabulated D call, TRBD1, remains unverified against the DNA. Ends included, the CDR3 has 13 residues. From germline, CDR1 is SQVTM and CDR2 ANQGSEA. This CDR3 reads CSFGQGLGETQYL.

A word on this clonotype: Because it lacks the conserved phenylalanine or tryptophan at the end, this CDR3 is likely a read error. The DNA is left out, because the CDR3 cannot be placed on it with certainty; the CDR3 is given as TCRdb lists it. The chain's CDR3 is CSAPTGGQLFL. The rearrangement joins TRBV29-1 to TRBJ2-1; TRBD1 is the table's D call, not checked against the DNA. Germline CDR1 and CDR2: SQVTM and ANQGSEA. 11 amino acids form the CDR3, both terminal residues included.

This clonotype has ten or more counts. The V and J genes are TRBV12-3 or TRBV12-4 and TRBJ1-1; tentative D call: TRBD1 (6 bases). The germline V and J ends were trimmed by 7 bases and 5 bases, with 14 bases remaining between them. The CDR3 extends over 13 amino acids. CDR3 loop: CASKQRGGTEAFF. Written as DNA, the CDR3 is TGTGCCAGCAAACAGAGGGGGGGTACTGAAGCTTTCTTT.

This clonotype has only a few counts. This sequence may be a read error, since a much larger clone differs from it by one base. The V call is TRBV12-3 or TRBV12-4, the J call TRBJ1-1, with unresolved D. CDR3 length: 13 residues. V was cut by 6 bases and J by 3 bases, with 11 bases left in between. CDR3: CASSRSTDTEAFF. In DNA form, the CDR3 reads TGTGCCAGCAGCCGTTCGACGGACACTGAAGCTTTCTTT.

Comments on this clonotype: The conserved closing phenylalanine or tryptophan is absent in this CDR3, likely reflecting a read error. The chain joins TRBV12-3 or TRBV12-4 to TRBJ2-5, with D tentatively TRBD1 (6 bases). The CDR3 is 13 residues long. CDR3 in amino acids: CAGSIQGRETQYL. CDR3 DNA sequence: TGTGCCGGCAGTATACAGGGACGGGAGACCCAGTACCTC.

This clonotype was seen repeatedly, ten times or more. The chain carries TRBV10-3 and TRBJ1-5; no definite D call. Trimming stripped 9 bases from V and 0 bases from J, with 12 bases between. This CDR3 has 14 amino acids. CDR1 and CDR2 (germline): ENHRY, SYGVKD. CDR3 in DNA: TGTGCCATTCCCGACTGGAATAGCAATCAGCCCCAGCATTTT. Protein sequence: CAIPDWNSNQPQHF.